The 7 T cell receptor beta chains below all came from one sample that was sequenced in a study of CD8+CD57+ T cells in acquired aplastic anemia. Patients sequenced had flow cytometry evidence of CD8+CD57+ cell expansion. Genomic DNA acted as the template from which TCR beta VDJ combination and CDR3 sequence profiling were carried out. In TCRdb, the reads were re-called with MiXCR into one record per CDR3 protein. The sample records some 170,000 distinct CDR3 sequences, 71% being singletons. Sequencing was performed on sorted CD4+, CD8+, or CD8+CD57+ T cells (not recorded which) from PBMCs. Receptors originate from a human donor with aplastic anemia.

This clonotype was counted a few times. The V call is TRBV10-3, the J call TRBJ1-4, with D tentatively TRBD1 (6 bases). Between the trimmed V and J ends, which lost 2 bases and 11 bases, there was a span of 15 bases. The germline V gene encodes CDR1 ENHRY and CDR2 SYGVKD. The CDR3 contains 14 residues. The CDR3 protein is CAISEPRGAGKLFF. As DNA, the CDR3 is TGTGCCATCAGTGAGCCGCGGGGGGCAGGGAAACTGTTTTTT.

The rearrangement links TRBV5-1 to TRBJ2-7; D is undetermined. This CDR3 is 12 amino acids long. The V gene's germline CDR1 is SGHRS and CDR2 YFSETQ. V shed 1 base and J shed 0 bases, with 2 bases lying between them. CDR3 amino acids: CASSLFSYEQYF. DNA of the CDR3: TGCGCCAGCAGCTTGTTCTCCTACGAGCAGTACTTC. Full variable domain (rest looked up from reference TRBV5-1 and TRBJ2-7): KAGVTQTPRYLIKTRGQQVTLSCSPISGHRSVSWYQQTPGQGLQFLFEYFSETQRNKGNFPGRFSGRQFSNSRSEMNVSTLELGDSALYLCASSLFSYEQYFGPGTRLTVT.

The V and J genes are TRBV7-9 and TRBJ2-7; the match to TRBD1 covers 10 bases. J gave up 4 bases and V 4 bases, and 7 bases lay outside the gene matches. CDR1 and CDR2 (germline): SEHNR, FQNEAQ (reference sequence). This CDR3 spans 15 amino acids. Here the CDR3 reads CASSSLDRGLYEQYF. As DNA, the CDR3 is TGTGCCAGCAGCTCCCTCGACAGGGGGCTTTACGAGCAGTACTTC.

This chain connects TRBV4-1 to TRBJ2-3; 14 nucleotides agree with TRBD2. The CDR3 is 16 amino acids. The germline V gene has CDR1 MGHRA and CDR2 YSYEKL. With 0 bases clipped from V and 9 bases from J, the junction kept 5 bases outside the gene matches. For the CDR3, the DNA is TGCGCCAGCAGCCAAGATCCGGGACTAGCGGGGGTAACGCAGTATTTT. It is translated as CASSQDPGLAGVTQYF.

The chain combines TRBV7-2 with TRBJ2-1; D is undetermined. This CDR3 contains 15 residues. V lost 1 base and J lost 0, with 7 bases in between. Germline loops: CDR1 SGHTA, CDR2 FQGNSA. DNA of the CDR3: TGTGCCAGCAGCTTAGGGAGCCTCTCCTACAATGAGCAGTTCTTC. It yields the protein CASSLGSLSYNEQFF. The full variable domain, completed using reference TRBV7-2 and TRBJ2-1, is GAGVSQSPSNKVTEKGKDVELRCDPISGHTALYWYRQSLGQGLEFLIYFQGNSAPDKSGLPSDRFSAERTGGSVSTLTIQRTQQEDSAVYLCASSLGSLSYNEQFFGPGTRLTVL.

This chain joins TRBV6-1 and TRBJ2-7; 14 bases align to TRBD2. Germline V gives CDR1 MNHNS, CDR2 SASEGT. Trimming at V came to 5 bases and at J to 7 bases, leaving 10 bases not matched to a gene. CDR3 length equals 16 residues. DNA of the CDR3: TGTGCCAGCAGTACACCGGGACTAGCGGGAGTCGGTGAGCAGTACTTC. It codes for CASSTPGLAGVGEQYF.

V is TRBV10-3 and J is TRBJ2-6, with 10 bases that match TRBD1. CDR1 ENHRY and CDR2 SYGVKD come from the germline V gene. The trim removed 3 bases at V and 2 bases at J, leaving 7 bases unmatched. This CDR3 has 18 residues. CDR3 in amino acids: CAISDWTGGGTGANVLTF. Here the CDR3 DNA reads TGTGCCATCAGTGATTGGACAGGGGGTGGAACTGGGGCCAACGTCCTGACTTTC.